The sequence of this T cell receptor beta chain was determined in a study of naive and memory T cell subsets. Deletions cut 3 bases from V and 4 bases from J, with 8 bases between. Per the germline V gene, CDR1 is SGHRS and CDR2 is YFSETQ. This CDR3 has 13 residues. Both TRBC1 and TRBC2 were covered by a beta constant-region primer of two equimolar oligonucleotides. An oligonucleotide with the SP2 primer and a 12-nucleotide UMI was ligated to the cDNA 3' end. TCRdb ran MiXCR on the UMI-ligation and nested PCR reads and lists one entry per CDR3 protein. The repertoire includes some 100,000 distinct CDR3 sequences, approximately 6.5% of them detected once, and roughly 1.6% sits in the top ten. This clonotype showed up just a few times.

Material: central memory CD4+ T cells from blood. V and J are TRBV5-1 and TRBJ2-1, with D tentatively TRBD1 (6 bases). This TCR was sampled from a human donor in good health. The DNA of the CDR3 is TGCGCCAGCAGCTCTGGACAGTACAATGAGCAGTTCTTC. As protein: CASSSGQYNEQFF.